This is a list of T cell receptor beta chains from one sample in a study of T-cell reconstitution after alpha-beta-depleted transplantation in children. One entry per CDR3 protein results from TCRdb running MiXCR on the PCR reads. Altogether 600,000 to 800,000 distinct CDR3 sequences are present, around 13% being singletons, with the ten largest covering around 0.76%. This sample comprised PBMCs, obtained before TCRalphabeta/CD19-depleted stem cell transplant. All receptors come from a girl between 2 and 10 years old with congenital amegakaryocytic thrombocytopenia, due to receive a stem cell transplant. CDR3s include the opening cysteine and the closing phenylalanine or tryptophan. D genes are given only for firm matches. A clone size is listed for some rows: how often the clone was seen (once, few, many), or a class if it is expanded.

clone_size | j_call | v_call | d_call | cdr3_aa | cdr3_nt
- | TRBJ2-5 | TRBV5-1 | TRBD2 | CASSAGLAGAETQYF | TGCGCCAGCAGCGCGGGACTAGCGGGTGCCGAGACCCAGTACTTC
few | TRBJ2-1 | TRBV7-9 | - | CASSLVEGNGQFF | TGTGCCAGCAGCCTAGTAGAGGGTAATGGACAGTTCTTC
many | TRBJ2-3 | TRBV5-1 | - | CASSLQGASTDTQYF | TGCGCCAGCAGCTTACAGGGTGCCAGCACAGATACGCAGTATTTT
- | TRBJ2-3 | TRBV2 | TRBD2 | CASSETSGNTDTQYF | TGTGCCAGCAGTGAAACTAGCGGAAACACAGATACGCAGTATTTT
- | TRBJ2-1 | TRBV9 | TRBD2 | CASSRTSGRDNEQFF | TGTGCCAGCAGCCGGACTAGCGGGAGGGACAATGAGCAGTTCTTC
- | TRBJ2-3 | TRBV7-2 | TRBD2 | CASSLIVRASGGPQYF | TGTGCCAGCAGCTTAATTGTTCGGGCTAGCGGGGGTCCTCAGTATTTT
many | TRBJ2-1 | TRBV6-4 | TRBD2 | CASSDGIAGDEQFF | TGTGCCAGCAGTGACGGGATAGCGGGAGATGAGCAGTTCTTC
- | TRBJ2-5 | TRBV5-1 | TRBD2 | CASSQGLAGGLQETQYF | TGCGCCAGCAGCCAGGGACTAGCGGGAGGCCTCCAAGAGACCCAGTACTTC
few | TRBJ2-2 | TRBV12-3/TRBV12-4 | TRBD2 | CASRRPGGLVTGELFF | TGTGCCAGCAGACGCCCGGGGGGGTTAGTCACCGGGGAGCTGTTTTTT
few | TRBJ2-7 | TRBV18 | TRBD2 | CASSPSSGNYEQYF | TGTGCCAGCTCACCGTCTAGCGGGAATTACGAGCAGTACTTC
few | TRBJ2-7 | TRBV2 | - | CASSEGGRIDEQYF | TGTGCCAGCAGTGAAGGTGGGAGGATCGACGAGCAGTACTTC
many | TRBJ2-5 | TRBV10-3 | - | CAISVGTRPTEETQYF | TGTGCCATCAGTGTCGGGACACGTCCAACCGAGGAGACCCAGTACTTC
- | TRBJ2-6 | TRBV20-1 | - | CSARRSLGSGANVLTF | TGCAGTGCTAGACGGTCCCTCGGCTCTGGGGCCAACGTCCTGACTTTC
few | TRBJ2-1 | TRBV29-1 | - | CSVESGDEQFF | TGCAGCGTTGAATCCGGGGATGAGCAGTTCTTC
many | TRBJ2-3 | TRBV7-9 | TRBD2 | CASSFLGGRAVGTDTQYF | TGTGCCAGCAGCTTTTTGGGCGGGAGGGCCGTCGGCACAGATACGCAGTATTTT
many | TRBJ2-6 | TRBV20-1 | - | CSARTEVTNVLTF | TGCAGTGCTAGGACAGAGGTAACCAACGTCCTGACTTTC
few | TRBJ2-1 | TRBV7-3 | - | CASSFDNSNEQFF | TGTGCCAGCAGTTTCGATAATAGCAATGAGCAGTTCTTC
many | TRBJ2-3 | TRBV5-1 | TRBD1 | CASSPGTGVGTDTQYF | TGCGCCAGCAGCCCCGGGACAGGGGTTGGCACAGATACGCAGTATTTT
- | TRBJ1-1 | TRBV20-1 | - | CSARGGGVFDEAFF | TGCAGTGCTAGGGGCGGAGGGGTTTTTGATGAAGCTTTCTTT
many | TRBJ2-1 | TRBV6-6 | TRBD2 | CASSSIPMTSGLNEQFF | TGTGCCAGCAGTTCCATCCCCATGACTAGCGGACTCAATGAGCAGTTCTTC
many | TRBJ2-1 | TRBV5-1 | TRBD1 | CASSPGIGQGAPFF | TGCGCCAGCAGCCCAGGTATAGGGCAGGGGGCCCCGTTCTTC
many | TRBJ2-3 | TRBV7-8 | TRBD2 | CASSLRTSGYSTDTQYF | TGTGCCAGCAGCCTCCGGACTAGCGGGTATAGCACAGATACGCAGTATTTT
many | TRBJ2-7 | TRBV5-6 | - | CASSWAPGNPLHEQYF | TGTGCCAGCAGCTGGGCGCCGGGAAATCCGCTCCACGAGCAGTACTTC
few | TRBJ2-1 | TRBV12-3/TRBV12-4 | TRBD1 | CASSLSGGVGQGVYNEQFF | TGTGCCAGCAGTTTATCAGGGGGCGTCGGACAGGGGGTCTACAATGAGCAGTTCTTC
few | TRBJ2-3 | TRBV7-8 | - | CASSLQAGVISTDTQYF | TGTGCCAGCAGCTTACAAGCAGGGGTTATTAGCACAGATACGCAGTATTTT
few | TRBJ2-7 | TRBV29-1 | - | CSVGLDGYEQYF | TGCAGCGTCGGACTCGATGGGTACGAGCAGTACTTC
- | TRBJ2-5 | TRBV7-6 | - | CASSNPRGGEETQYF | TGTGCCAGCAGTAATCCCAGGGGAGGCGAGGAGACCCAGTACTTC
few | TRBJ1-4 | TRBV7-9 | - | CASTSDRHPKLFF | TGTGCCAGCACCTCGGACCGACACCCAAAACTGTTTTTT
many | TRBJ2-5 | TRBV12-3/TRBV12-4 | - | CASSFGGVNDYQETQYF | TGTGCCAGCAGTTTTGGGGGAGTAAACGACTACCAAGAGACCCAGTACTTC
many | TRBJ2-7 | TRBV30 | - | CAWRSNYEQYF | TGTGCCTGGAGATCCAACTACGAGCAGTACTTC
- | TRBJ2-1 | TRBV27 | TRBD2 | CASSPSGRARNEQFF | TGTGCCAGCAGCCCCAGCGGGAGGGCCAGGAATGAGCAGTTCTTC
many | TRBJ2-1 | TRBV28 | - | CASSLPPSRLGLNEQFF | TGTGCCAGCAGTTTACCCCCTAGCCGCCTGGGGCTCAATGAGCAGTTCTTC
many | TRBJ1-2 | TRBV7-9 | - | CASSLQGGYGYTF | TGTGCCAGCAGCTTGCAGGGTGGATATGGCTACACCTTC
- | TRBJ2-1 | TRBV12-3/TRBV12-4 | TRBD2 | CASSPHGAREERYYNEQFF | TGTGCCAGCAGCCCCCACGGGGCCCGGGAGGAGCGCTACTACAATGAGCAGTTCTTC
- | TRBJ2-2 | TRBV20-1 | - | CSARDLRRNTGELFF | TGCAGTGCTAGAGATCTTAGGCGTAACACCGGGGAGCTGTTTTTT
few | TRBJ2-7 | TRBV5-1 | - | CASSTAGLPYEQYF | TGCGCCAGCAGCACCGCGGGGCTGCCCTACGAGCAGTACTTC
many | TRBJ2-7 | TRBV20-1 | TRBD1 | CSAQTGSYEQYF | TGCAGTGCACAGACAGGGAGCTACGAGCAGTACTTC
- | TRBJ2-5 | TRBV29-1 | - | CSVEGYETQYF | TGCAGCGTAGAGGGGTACGAGACCCAGTACTTC
many | TRBJ2-3 | TRBV28 | - | CASSWGITQYF | TGTGCCAGCAGCTGGGGGATAACGCAGTATTTT
few | TRBJ2-7 | TRBV10-3 | TRBD1 | CAITRDRDHEQYF | TGTGCCATCACCCGGGACAGGGACCACGAGCAGTACTTC
- | TRBJ2-3 | TRBV19 | TRBD2 | CASSITSGSGGTQYF | TGTGCCAGTAGTATAACTAGCGGGAGTGGTGGTACGCAGTATTTT
many | TRBJ2-5 | TRBV5-1 | TRBD2 | CASSGAGGRETQYF | TGCGCCAGCAGCGGAGCGGGAGGTAGAGAGACCCAGTACTTC
- | TRBJ2-1 | TRBV4-1 | TRBD2 | CASSQVNYGTISYNEQFF | TGCGCCAGCAGCCAAGTCAACTACGGGACTATCTCCTACAATGAGCAGTTCTTC
- | TRBJ2-3 | TRBV28 | - | CASNYRRGKPSTDTQYF | TGTGCCAGCAATTACCGGCGCGGCAAACCTAGCACAGATACGCAGTATTTT
many | TRBJ2-2 | TRBV29-1 | - | CSVDGQNTGELFF | TGCAGCGTTGATGGTCAGAACACCGGGGAGCTGTTTTTT
few | TRBJ2-2 | TRBV12-3/TRBV12-4 | - | CASRAWTDPNTGELFF | TGTGCCAGCAGGGCCTGGACGGATCCGAACACCGGGGAGCTGTTTTTT
few | TRBJ2-1 | TRBV7-3 | TRBD2 | CASSPSSGTLNEQFF | TGTGCCAGCAGCCCGAGTAGCGGGACTCTCAATGAGCAGTTCTTC
many | TRBJ2-2 | TRBV5-1 | - | CASSFRHPDWTGELFF | TGCGCCAGCAGCTTTCGGCACCCGGACTGGACCGGGGAGCTGTTTTTT
- | TRBJ2-7 | TRBV12-3/TRBV12-4 | - | CASSLVSGDGEQYF | TGTGCCAGCAGTTTAGTATCGGGAGACGGGGAGCAGTACTTC
few | TRBJ2-2 | TRBV5-1 | - | CASQLNTGELFF | TGCGCCAGTCAACTGAACACCGGGGAGCTGTTTTTT
many | TRBJ2-4 | TRBV12-3/TRBV12-4 | - | CASSPADGRNIQYF | TGTGCCAGCAGCCCGGCAGATGGCAGGAACATTCAGTACTTC
many | TRBJ2-2 | TRBV29-1 | TRBD1 | CSVDRGYTGELFF | TGCAGCGTGGACAGGGGATACACCGGGGAGCTGTTTTTT
few | TRBJ2-3 | TRBV3-1 | - | CASSPSSSVTQYF | TGTGCCAGCAGCCCATCGAGTAGCGTAACGCAGTATTTT
- | TRBJ1-5 | TRBV3-1 | TRBD1 | CASSQGQGAGQPQHF | TGTGCCAGCAGCCAGGGACAGGGGGCTGGACAGCCCCAGCATTTT
- | TRBJ2-1 | TRBV5-5 | - | CASSPSPGAYNEQFF | TGTGCCAGCAGCCCCAGCCCCGGGGCCTACAATGAGCAGTTCTTC
many | TRBJ1-5 | TRBV29-1 | - | CSARLTGSNQPQHF | TGCAGCGCCCGACTGACGGGAAGCAATCAGCCCCAGCATTTT
- | TRBJ2-1 | TRBV7-9 | - | CASSLIRDKYNEQFF | TGTGCCAGCAGCTTAATCCGGGACAAATACAATGAGCAGTTCTTC
many | TRBJ2-7 | TRBV12-3/TRBV12-4 | TRBD2 | CASSLSGISYEQYF | TGTGCCAGCAGTTTAAGCGGGATCTCCTACGAGCAGTACTTC
few | TRBJ2-3 | TRBV7-2 | - | CASSLVLGLVSTDTQYF | TGTGCCAGCAGCTTAGTGTTGGGGCTAGTTAGCACAGATACGCAGTATTTT